Sequencing of this TCR beta chain was carried out in a study of vaccination effects on CD4 cells after COVID-19. Repertoires were generated with immunoSEQ multiplex PCR, while TCRdb's copy carries only in-frame clones and drops some. Here the sample spans 50,000 to 65,000 clones, roughly 73% being singletons. CD4+ T cells specific for antigen were expanded with viral peptide pools by the ViraFEST assay before sequencing. After about 10 days in culture, the CD4+ T cells were isolated. Two doses of either BNT162b2 or mRNA-1273 were given to each participant. Previously uninfected by SARS-CoV-2, the vaccine recipients also showed negative nucleocapsid antibodies. As to this clone: The target antigen is unknown.

The ends were cut back, 2 bases at V and 0 bases at J, with 8 bases in the middle. Germline V gives CDR1 ENHRY, CDR2 SYGVKD. The CDR3 is 16 amino acids. V usage is TRBV10-3 and J usage is TRBJ1-6; no reliable D call. The clonotype comes from a human donor who received a COVID-19 vaccine. Sequenced material: CD4+ T cells from PBMCs cultured with HCoV-229E spike peptides, taken after COVID-19 vaccination. In DNA, the CDR3 is TGTGCCATCAGTGAGGTGGGGAGCTCCTATAATTCACCCCTCCACTTT. Residues: CAISEVGSSYNSPLHF.